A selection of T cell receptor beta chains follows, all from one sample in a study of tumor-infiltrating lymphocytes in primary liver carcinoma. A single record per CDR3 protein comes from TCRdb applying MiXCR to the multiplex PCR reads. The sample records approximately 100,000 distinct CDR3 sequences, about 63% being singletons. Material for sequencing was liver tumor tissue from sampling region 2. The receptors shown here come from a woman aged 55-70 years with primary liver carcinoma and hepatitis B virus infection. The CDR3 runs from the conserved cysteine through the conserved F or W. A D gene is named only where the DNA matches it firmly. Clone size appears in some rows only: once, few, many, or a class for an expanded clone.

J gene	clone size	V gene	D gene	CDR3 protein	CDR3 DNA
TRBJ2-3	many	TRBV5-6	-	CASSLLLSADTQYF	TGTGCCAGCAGCTTGCTTCTATCCGCAGATACGCAGTATTTT
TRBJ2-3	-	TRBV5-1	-	CVGSLGGVVDTQYF	TGCGTCGGCAGCTTGGGGGGAGTGGTAGATACGCAGTATTTT
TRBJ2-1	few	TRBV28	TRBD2	CASSSLTSGPSYNEQFF	TGTGCCAGCAGTTCCCTGACTAGCGGGCCCTCCTACAATGAGCAGTTCTTC
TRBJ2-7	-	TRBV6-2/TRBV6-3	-	CACSSLSYEQYF	TGTGCCTGCAGTTCTCTCTCCTACGAGCAGTACTTT
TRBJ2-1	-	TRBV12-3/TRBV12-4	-	CASSPWVRNYNKQFF	TGTGCCAGCAGTCCCTGGGTCAGAAATTACAATAAGCAGTTCTTC
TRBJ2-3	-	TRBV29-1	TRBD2	CSVDRLAGGTDTRYF	TGCAGTGTTGATCGACTAGCGGGGGGCACAGATACGCGGTATTTT
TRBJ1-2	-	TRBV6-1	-	CASSEQIGGASGYTF	TGTGCCAGCAGTGAACAGATTGGGGGCGCTTCTGGCTACACCTTC
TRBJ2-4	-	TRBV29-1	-	CSVQAAGENIQYF	TGCAGTGTTCAGGCCGCAGGCGAAAACATTCAGTACTTC
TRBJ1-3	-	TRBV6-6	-	CASSGGAGKNIYF	TGTGCCAGCAGCGGAGGGGCAGGGAAGAACATATATTTT
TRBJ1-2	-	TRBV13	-	CASKTDGNYSYTF	TGTGCCAGCAAAACAGACGGAAACTATAGCTACACCTTC
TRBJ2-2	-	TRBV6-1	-	CASRPLHGGGSNTWELFF	TGTGCCAGCAGGCCCCTACATGGGGGGGGCTCGAACACCTGGGAGCTGTTTTTT